The 4 T cell receptor beta chains below all came from one sample that was sequenced in a study of cytomegalovirus exposure and HLA in healthy donors (dated by TCRdb to the late 2010s). The protocol used for the library was the immunoSEQ multiplex PCR assay. The immuneACCESS repertoire file appears here via TCRdb, limited to in-frame rearrangements. These files lack a portion of the clones; in checked studies, under half of the deficit traces to unresolved V genes, and the cause of the others is not known. The sample table contains over 110,000 clones; only one count was recorded for more than 75% of them. The ten largest account for 8.7% of the sample. What was sequenced was PBMCs. The receptors were sampled from a man younger than 35 in good health and CMV-seropositive.

J is TRBJ1-1 and V is TRBV19; 7 bases agree with TRBD1. CDR1 LNHDA and CDR2 SQIVND come from the germline V gene (reference sequence). V shed 6 bases, J shed 4 bases, and the junction held 8 bases outside the gene matches. This CDR3 contains 14 residues. CDR3 in DNA: TGTGCCAGTAGCCAACAGGGGTCGGGCACTGAAGCTTTCTTT. It codes for CASSQQGSGTEAFF.

The chain joins TRBV19 to TRBJ2-5, with 9 bases that match TRBD2. Germline CDR1 LNHDA, CDR2 SQIVND (reference sequence). The junction had 4 bases not matched to a gene; V was cut back by 3 bases and J by 5 bases. The CDR3 runs 14 residues. The CDR3 DNA reads as TGTGCCAGTAGTATGGGACTAGCATGGGAGACCCAGTACTTC. Protein product: CASSMGLAWETQYF.

The chain uses TRBV14 and TRBJ2-5, with 8 bases that match TRBD2. CDR3 size: 14 residues. The V gene end was trimmed by 6 bases and the J gene end by 3 bases; junction bases not matched to a gene: 6. Looked up from germline, CDR1 is SGHDN and CDR2 is FVKESK. The CDR3: CASSFRAGEETQYF. The CDR3 coding sequence is TGTGCCAGCAGTTTCCGAGCGGGGGAAGAGACCCAGTACTTC.

This chain links TRBV7-9 with TRBJ1-1; tentatively, D is TRBD1 (6 bases). Deletions cut 1 base from V and 7 bases from J, with 16 bases between. CDR3 length: 15 residues. The V gene's germline CDR1 is SEHNR and CDR2 FQNEAQ (reference sequence). The CDR3 loop is CASSLGGRGLGEAFF. The CDR3 bases are TGTGCCAGCAGCTTAGGGGGCAGGGGATTGGGTGAAGCTTTCTTT.